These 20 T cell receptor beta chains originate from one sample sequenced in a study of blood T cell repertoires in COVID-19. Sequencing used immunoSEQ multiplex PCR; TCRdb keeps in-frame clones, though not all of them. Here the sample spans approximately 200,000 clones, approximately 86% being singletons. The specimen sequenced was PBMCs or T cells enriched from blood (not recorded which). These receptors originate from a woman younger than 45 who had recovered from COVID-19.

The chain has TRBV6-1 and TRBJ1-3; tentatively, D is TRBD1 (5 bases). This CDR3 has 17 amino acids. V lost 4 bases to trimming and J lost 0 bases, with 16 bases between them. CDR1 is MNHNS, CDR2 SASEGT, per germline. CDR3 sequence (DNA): TGTGCCAGCAGTGTTGGGCAGGGCACCTTCTCTGGAAACACCATATATTTT. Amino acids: CASSVGQGTFSGNTIYF.

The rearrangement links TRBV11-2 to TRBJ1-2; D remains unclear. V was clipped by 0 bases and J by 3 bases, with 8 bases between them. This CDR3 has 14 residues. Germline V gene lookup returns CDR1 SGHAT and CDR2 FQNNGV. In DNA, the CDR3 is TGTGCCAGCAGCTTAGAGAGCGGAGACTATGGCTACACCTTC. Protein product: CASSLESGDYGYTF.

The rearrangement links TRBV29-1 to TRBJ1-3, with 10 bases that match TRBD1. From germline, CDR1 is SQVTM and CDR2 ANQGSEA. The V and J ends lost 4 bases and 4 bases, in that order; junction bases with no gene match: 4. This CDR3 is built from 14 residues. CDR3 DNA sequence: TGCAGCGTTGCGGGACAGGGGATCGGAAACACCATATATTTT. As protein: CSVAGQGIGNTIYF.

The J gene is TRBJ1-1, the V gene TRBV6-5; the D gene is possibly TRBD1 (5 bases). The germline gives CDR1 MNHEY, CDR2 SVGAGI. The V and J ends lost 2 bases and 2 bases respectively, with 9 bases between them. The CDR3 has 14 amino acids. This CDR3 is CASSYDRINTEAFF. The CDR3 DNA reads TGTGCCAGCAGTTACGACAGAATAAACACTGAAGCTTTCTTT.

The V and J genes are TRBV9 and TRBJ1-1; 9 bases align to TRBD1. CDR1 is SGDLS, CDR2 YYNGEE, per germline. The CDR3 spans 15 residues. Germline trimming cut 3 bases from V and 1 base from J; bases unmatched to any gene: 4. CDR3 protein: CASSAPGQGNTEAFF. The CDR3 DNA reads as TGTGCCAGCAGCGCTCCGGGACAGGGGAACACTGAAGCTTTCTTT.

DNA for the CDR3: TGTGCTAGTGGTCTCCGGGACAGGGGGCGCGGGGAGACCCAGTACTTC. It specifies CASGLRDRGRGETQYF. The chain uses TRBV12-5 and TRBJ2-5, with 12 bases lining up with TRBD1. The germline gives CDR1 LGHNT, CDR2 FRNRAP. V dropped 5 bases and J dropped 5; count of bases not matched to a gene: 9. The CDR3 has 16 amino acids. The full variable domain, rest sourced from reference TRBV12-5 and TRBJ2-5, is DARVTQTPRHKVTEMGQEVTMRCQPILGHNTVFWYRQTMMQGLELLAYFRNRAPLDDSGMPKDRFSAEMPDATLATLKIQPSEPRDSAVYFCASGLRDRGRGETQYFGPGTRLLVL.

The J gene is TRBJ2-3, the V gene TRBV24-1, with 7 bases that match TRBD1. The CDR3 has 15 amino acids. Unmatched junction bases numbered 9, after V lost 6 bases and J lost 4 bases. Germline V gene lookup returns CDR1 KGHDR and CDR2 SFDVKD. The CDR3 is CATSTTGRAADTQYF. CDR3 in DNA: TGTGCCACCAGTACGACAGGGCGAGCGGCAGATACGCAGTATTTT.

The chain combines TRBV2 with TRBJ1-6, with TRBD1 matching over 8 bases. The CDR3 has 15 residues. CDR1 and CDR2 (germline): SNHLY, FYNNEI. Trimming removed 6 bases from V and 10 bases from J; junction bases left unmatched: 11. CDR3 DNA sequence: TGTGCCAGCAGGGAAAGGACAGGGTGGGAATCACCCCTCCACTTT. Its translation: CASRERTGWESPLHF.

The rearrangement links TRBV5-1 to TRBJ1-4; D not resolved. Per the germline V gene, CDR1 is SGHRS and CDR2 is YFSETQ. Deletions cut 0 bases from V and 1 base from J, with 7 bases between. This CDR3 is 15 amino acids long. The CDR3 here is CASSLAGRTNEKLFF. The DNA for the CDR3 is TGCGCCAGCAGCTTGGCGGGGAGAACTAATGAAAAACTGTTTTTT.

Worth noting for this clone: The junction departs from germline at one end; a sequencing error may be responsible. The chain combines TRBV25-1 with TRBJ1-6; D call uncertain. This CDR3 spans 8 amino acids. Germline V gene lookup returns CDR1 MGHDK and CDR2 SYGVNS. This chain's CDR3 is CASSSLAF. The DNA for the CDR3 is TGTGCCAGCAGTTCCCTTGCGTTT.

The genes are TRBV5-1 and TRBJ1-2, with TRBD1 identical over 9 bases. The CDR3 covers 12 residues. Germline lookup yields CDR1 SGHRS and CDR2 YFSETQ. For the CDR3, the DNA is TGCCGGGGACAGGGCTTTCACTATGGCTACACCTTC. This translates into CRGQGFHYGYTF.

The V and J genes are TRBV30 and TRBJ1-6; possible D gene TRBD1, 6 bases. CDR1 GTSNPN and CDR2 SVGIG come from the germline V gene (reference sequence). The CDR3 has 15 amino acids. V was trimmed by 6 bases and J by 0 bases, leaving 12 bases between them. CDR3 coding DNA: TGTGCCTGCCAACAGGACAGCTCCTATAATTCACCCCTCCACTTT. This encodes CACQQDSSYNSPLHF.

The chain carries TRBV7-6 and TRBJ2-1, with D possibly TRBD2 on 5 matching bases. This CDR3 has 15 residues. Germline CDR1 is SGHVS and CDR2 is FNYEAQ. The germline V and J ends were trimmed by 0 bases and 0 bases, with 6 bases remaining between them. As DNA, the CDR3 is TGTGCCAGCAGCTTAGCGGGGAGCTCCTACAATGAGCAGTTCTTC. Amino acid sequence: CASSLAGSSYNEQFF.

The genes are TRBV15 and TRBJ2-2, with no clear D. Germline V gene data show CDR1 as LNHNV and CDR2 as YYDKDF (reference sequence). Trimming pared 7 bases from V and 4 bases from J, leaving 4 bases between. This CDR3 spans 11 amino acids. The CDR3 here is CATTITGELFF. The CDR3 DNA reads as TGTGCCACCACCATCACCGGGGAGCTGTTTTTT.

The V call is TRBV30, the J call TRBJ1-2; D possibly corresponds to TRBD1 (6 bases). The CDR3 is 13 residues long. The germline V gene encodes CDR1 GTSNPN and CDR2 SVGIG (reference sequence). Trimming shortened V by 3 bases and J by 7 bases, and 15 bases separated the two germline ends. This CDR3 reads CAWRVAGGAGYTF. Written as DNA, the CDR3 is TGTGCCTGGAGGGTTGCGGGGGGCGCTGGCTACACCTTC.

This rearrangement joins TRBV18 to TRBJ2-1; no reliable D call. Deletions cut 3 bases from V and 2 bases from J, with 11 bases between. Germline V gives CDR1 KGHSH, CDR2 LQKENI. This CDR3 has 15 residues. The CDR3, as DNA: TGTGCCAGCTCACCCGAGGCCCAAACCTACAATGAGCAGTTCTTC. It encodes CASSPEAQTYNEQFF.

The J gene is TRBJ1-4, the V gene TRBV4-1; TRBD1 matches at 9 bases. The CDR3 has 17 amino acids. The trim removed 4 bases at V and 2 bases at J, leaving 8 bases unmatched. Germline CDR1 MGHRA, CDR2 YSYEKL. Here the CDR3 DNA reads TGCGCCAGCAGCCCCGCGTGGACAGGGGAGACTAATGAAAAACTGTTTTTT. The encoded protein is CASSPAWTGETNEKLFF.

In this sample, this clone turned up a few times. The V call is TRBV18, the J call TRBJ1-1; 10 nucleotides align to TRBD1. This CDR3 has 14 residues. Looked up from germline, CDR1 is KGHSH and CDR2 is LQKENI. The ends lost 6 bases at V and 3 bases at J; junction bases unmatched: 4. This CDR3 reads CASSPDRGYTEAFF. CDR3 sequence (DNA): TGTGCCAGCTCTCCGGACAGGGGGTACACTGAAGCTTTCTTT.

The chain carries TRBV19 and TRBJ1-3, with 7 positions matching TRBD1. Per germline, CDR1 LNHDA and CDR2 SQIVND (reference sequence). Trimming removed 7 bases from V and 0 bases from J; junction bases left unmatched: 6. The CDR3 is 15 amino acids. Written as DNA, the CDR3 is TGTGCCAGTACCACCACAGGGGACTCTGGAAACACCATATATTTT. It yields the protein CASTTTGDSGNTIYF.

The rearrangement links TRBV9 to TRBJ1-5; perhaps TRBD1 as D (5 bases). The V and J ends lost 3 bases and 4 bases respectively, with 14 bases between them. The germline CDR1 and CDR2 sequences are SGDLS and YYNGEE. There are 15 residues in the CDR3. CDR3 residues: CASSERDSDNQPQHF. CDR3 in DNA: TGTGCCAGCAGCGAACGCGACAGCGATAATCAGCCCCAGCATTTT.